This T cell receptor beta chain was recorded in a study of T cell responses to AZD1222 COVID-19 vaccine. General study results and limits: Repertoire sampling occurred only after the peak T cell response. Spike regions recognized by vaccine-associated CD4 TCRs spanned the protein, led by 160-218 and 743-854. Most donors were white British and more were female, and clonal diversity was possibly underestimated.

TCRdb's copy holds only in-frame clones and misses some; the assay was immunoSEQ multiplex PCR. The table lists 150,000 to 200,000 clones, nearly 95% of them singletons. With respect to this clone: Its antigen is undetermined.

This CDR3 is built from 15 residues. With 2 bases removed from V and 2 bases from J, the gap between germline ends came to 13 bases. Germline-derived CDR1 and CDR2 are MNHEY and SMNVEV (reference sequence). The material was peripheral blood, obtained 28 days after the second AZD1222 dose. The chain employs TRBV27 and TRBJ2-7; no clear D gene. The TCR sequence derives from an adult who received the AZD1222 COVID-19 vaccine. CDR3: CASSLGVVATYEQYF. CDR3 DNA: TGTGCCAGCAGTTTAGGTGTGGTGGCCACCTACGAGCAGTACTTC.